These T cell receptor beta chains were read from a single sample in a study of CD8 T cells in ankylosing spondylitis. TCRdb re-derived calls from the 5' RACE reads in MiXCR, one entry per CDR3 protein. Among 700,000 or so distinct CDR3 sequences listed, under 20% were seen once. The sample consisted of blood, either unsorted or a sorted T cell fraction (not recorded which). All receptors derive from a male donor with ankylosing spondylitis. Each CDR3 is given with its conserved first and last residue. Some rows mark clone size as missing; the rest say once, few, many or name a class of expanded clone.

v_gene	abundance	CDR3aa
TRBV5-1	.	CASSLDSESTEAFF
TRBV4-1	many	CASSLISGTTDTQYF
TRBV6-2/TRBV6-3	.	CASSYGGTGLHEQYF
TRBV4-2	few	CASSPSAGGLGANVLTF
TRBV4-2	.	CASSQHVNSGNTIYF
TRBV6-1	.	CASSKDSLYEKLFF
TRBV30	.	CVGANTGELFF
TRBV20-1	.	CSARVRLSGGGYTF
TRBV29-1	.	CSVDNGAEYEQYF
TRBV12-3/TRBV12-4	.	CASRAPHDSGNTIYF
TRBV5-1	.	CASSLGSPQANEKLFF
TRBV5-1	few	CASSSRDRGVYEQYF
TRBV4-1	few	CASSQADRSLDEKLFF
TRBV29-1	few	CSVERTSGRPNEQFF
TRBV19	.	CASSMEGALGWAPKHF
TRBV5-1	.	CASTTSGPNTDTQYF
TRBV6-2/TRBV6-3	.	CASSSRGAHTSSAQHF
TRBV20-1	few	CSARPGEPVSNVLTF
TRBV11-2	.	CASSLVGLAGGHTDTQYF
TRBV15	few	CATSRDLWGGSGANVLTF
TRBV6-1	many	CASSGLAGAYNEQFF
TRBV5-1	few	CASRPDRPELFF
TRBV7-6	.	CASSSKTGGSSPLHF
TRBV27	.	CASSWGFGNTIYF
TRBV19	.	CASSMITGPPGYTF
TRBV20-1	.	CSGSGGANNEQFF
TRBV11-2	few	CASSFGGTANEKLFF
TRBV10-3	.	CAISSHQDSPNYGYTF
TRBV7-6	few	CASSLAGVNSGANVLTF
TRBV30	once	CARRGLRNTGELFF
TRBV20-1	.	CSASPEDRGNSPLHF
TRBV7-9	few	CASSLDRGRDNEQFF
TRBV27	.	CASSARDHSYEQYF
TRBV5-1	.	CASSYLPNGEHSGNTIYF
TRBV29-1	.	CSVEQGREDYNEQFF
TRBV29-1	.	CSVGVSTGMIEQYF
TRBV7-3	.	CASSFTWTNTEAFF
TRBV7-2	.	CASSPGGQGDTQYF
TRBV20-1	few	CSARDPTGRGDEQFF
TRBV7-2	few	CASSFRSGPGMTQPQHF
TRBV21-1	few	CASSKEGTSPGNTIYF
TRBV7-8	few	CASSFGSRDAANYGYTF
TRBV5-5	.	CASSLDQGALYGYTF
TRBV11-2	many	CASSGRVSYNEQFF
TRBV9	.	CASSVGEASSYEQYF